This T cell receptor beta chain was sequenced for a study of HIV-infected children after antiretroviral therapy interruption. As for the study in general: Continuous-treatment children had median age roughly 8 years, interruption more than 9 years. Whole-study results and caveats: Naive CD4+ CDR3 sharing between time points fell after interruption began. Naive CD4+ Gini coefficient rose by interruption end, suggesting clonal expansion.

The CDR3 runs to 20 residues. V was trimmed by 4 bases and J by 0 bases, leaving 23 bases between them. Per the germline V gene, CDR1 is SGHRS and CDR2 is YFSETQ. The TCR library was built from RNA with a 3' RACE protocol and unique molecular identifiers. TCRdb ran MiXCR on the 3' RACE reads and lists one entry per CDR3 protein. The sample lists some 90,000 distinct CDR3 sequences; about 6.3% were seen once. This clonotype was observed at least ten times. Its antigen remains unidentified. The treatment was: PENTA 11 planned treatment interruption arm or continuous ART arm. The chain combines TRBV5-1 with TRBJ2-6; tentatively, D is TRBD2 (5 bases). The receptor was derived from a pool of human donors with HIV. Specimen: CD45RA+ CD4+ T cells from PBMCs, pooled from several time points, collected from a donor given antiretroviral therapy, either interrupted or continuous. As to subset: naive CD4+ CD45RA+ CD45RO- T cells. In DNA form, the CDR3 reads TGCGCCAGCAGCCCAGGTCTTTCCGGGGAAAGGAGCTCTGGGGCCAACGTCCTGACTTTC. Its translation: CASSPGLSGERSSGANVLTF.